This T cell receptor (beta chain) was captured in a study of CD4 T cells in relation to SARS-CoV-2 and coronaviruses (dated by TCRdb to about 2021). For context, the study as a whole: Across all 12 patients in the convalescent cohort, the median age was around 40 years, with a range of about 21 to 80 years. The Adaptive Biotechnologies TCR-sequencing kit was used to sequence samples from three pre-COVID donors and the naive versus memory experiments, whereas other data were Illumina-based. At the level of individual TCR clonotypes, the study evaluated whether memory CD4+ T cells crossreact between the spike proteins of SARS-CoV-2 and those of common cold coronaviruses. Patient-derived lymphoblastoid cell lines were used to map the HLA restriction of shared crossreactive spike epitopes. A different TCR-beta assay, based on Illumina, was used to sequence expansion assays from other donors in the study. The roughly 12 convalescent patients included 8 males and 4 females; two subjects were Hispanic.

Comment on this clone: Its antigen is not yet known. Nothing much larger sits one base from this clone, and base qualities are not available.

To separate naive from memory CD4+ T cells, cryopreserved PBMCs first underwent CD4 enrichment and then EasySep naive CD4+ T cell enrichment. Ficoll-Paque PLUS gradient centrifugation was used to isolate PBMCs from leukapheresis product or whole blood. PBMCs were either used fresh in the expansion assay or cryopreserved at -140 degrees C. The QIAamp Micro DNA Kit was used to extract genomic DNA from the CD4+ T cells. Deep-resolution immunoSEQ TCR-beta sequencing was performed on DNA from uncultured naive and memory CD4+ T cells. The study's own analysis went as follows. During preprocessing, nonproductive sequences were removed, as were CDR3s that did not start with C, did not end with F or W, or were shorter than 7 amino acids. Cultured and uncultured naive and memory CD4+ repertoires were searched for previously identified spike- and CEF-reactive CDR3s. After three terminal residues were trimmed from each end, CDR3 homology was quantified as pairwise Levenshtein distance using the stringdist R package. The clones in this table, taken by TCRdb from immuneACCESS, are in-frame only. Not every clone is retained; where verified, under half of the shortfall comes from an unresolved V gene, and the cause of the rest is unknown. V and J calls and clone size are given by that table; D and trimming were obtained from the DNA. Here the sample has about 60,000 clones; under 95% occur a single time. The top ten hold about 0.4% of the sample.

Study-level results and caveats: Crossreactive clones showed significantly weaker SARS-CoV-2-driven expansion than monoreactive clones, consistent with antigenic imprinting. Small numbers of patients and of tested TCRs limited the study. Since the crossreactivity analysis centred on spike protein, crossreactivity against other viral proteins was not assessed. Sequencing naive versus memory cells indicated that the assay picks up memory recall responses, not primary responses primed during culture. Memory CD4+ clonotypes crossrecognizing SARS-CoV-2 and at least one common cold coronavirus spike were found in approximately 65% of donors. No donor contributed both pre-pandemic and post-infection samples, which limited tracing the source of pre-existing responses.

The receptor was isolated from an adult with COVID-19. The sample comprised naive CD4+ T cells from PBMCs. What the cell subset or site label conveys for this sample: naive CD4+ T cells isolated by negative enrichment.

The CDR3 protein is CASRAPLTSGSYNEQFF. The sequenced DNA is TGTGCCAGTAGAGCCCCGCTGACTAGCGGATCCTACAATGAGCAGTTCTTC. The sequence joins TRBV19 to TRBJ2-1, with 9 middle bases fitting TRBD2. Trimming leaves V shorter by 6 bases and J shorter by 1 base, with the junction holding 10 bases beyond the gene matches. According to the germline V gene (reference sequence), CDR1 reads LNHDA and CDR2 reads SQIVND. From the cysteine up to the phenylalanine, the CDR3 has a length of 17 residues. Left in the record is the CDR3 DNA by itself, 51 bases read in frame from the first base.